These T cell receptor beta chains were read from a single sample in a study of regulatory T cells in long-lasting Graves disease. TCRdb ran MiXCR on the multiplex PCR reads and lists one entry per CDR3 protein. The table has about 470,000 distinct CDR3 sequences, 14% to 15% seen once; the top ten hold approximately 15%. The same sample was also studied in work on T cells in Graves' hyperthyroidism and ophthalmopathy.

Sample: peripheral blood mononuclear cells (PBMCs), taken at new diagnosis, from a patient treated with antithyroid drugs. The origin of the receptors is a woman aged 25 to 39 with Graves disease. Both conserved end residues are part of each CDR3. A D gene is named only where the DNA matches it firmly. Size values are once, few and many counts, or a class for expanded clones, and some rows have none.

J,size,D,V,DNA,CDR3
TRBJ2-3,many,-,TRBV6-2/TRBV6-3,TGTGCCAGCAGTTACGAACAGGGACCAATGGGCGCAGATACGCAGTATTTT,CASSYEQGPMGADTQYF
TRBJ1-5,many,TRBD1,TRBV3-1,TGTGCCAGCAGCCATGAGGGGGACAGGGGGCAGCCCCAGCATTTT,CASSHEGDRGQPQHF
TRBJ2-1,many,TRBD2,TRBV12-3/TRBV12-4,TGTGCCAGCAGTTTAAGGGAGACTAGCACTGAGCAGTTCTTC,CASSLRETSTEQFF
TRBJ2-2,many,-,TRBV12-3/TRBV12-4,TGTGCCAGCAGTTTGGGCTCCGGGGGAGCCACCGGGGAGCTGTTTTTT,CASSLGSGGATGELFF
TRBJ2-7,many,TRBD1,TRBV20-1,TGCAGTGCTAAAACTCTTCCGGGACAGCCTTATGACTACGAGCAGTACTTC,CSAKTLPGQPYDYEQYF
TRBJ1-1,many,-,TRBV2,TGTGCCAGCAGTGAAGCGCTTCGGGCCCCAGCGAACACTGAAGCTTTCTTT,CASSEALRAPANTEAFF
TRBJ2-7,many,-,TRBV6-1,TGTGCCAGCAGGGGAGGATGGTCCACCTACGAGCAGTACTTC,CASRGGWSTYEQYF
TRBJ1-1,-,TRBD1,TRBV20-1,TGCAGTGCTAGAGACGGACAGGGATTCAACACTGAAGCTTTCTTT,CSARDGQGFNTEAFF
TRBJ2-3,-,-,TRBV30,TGTGCCTGGAGTCTGACAGGCGGAGATACGCAGTATTTT,CAWSLTGGDTQYF
TRBJ1-1,many,-,TRBV30,TGTGCCTGGAGGTCCACGGAGAACACTGAAGCTTTCTTT,CAWRSTENTEAFF
TRBJ2-2,few,-,TRBV7-9,TGTGCCAGCAGCCCACGAGTGGCCGGGGAGCTGTTTTTT,CASSPRVAGELFF
TRBJ2-1,-,TRBD2,TRBV9,TGTGCCAGCAGCCCCCGTGCTAGCGGCACGGGGCAGTTCTTC,CASSPRASGTGQFF
TRBJ2-1,many,TRBD2,TRBV7-9,TGTGCCAGCAGCCCCCGGACTAGATCCTACAATGAGCAGTTCTTC,CASSPRTRSYNEQFF
TRBJ1-2,-,-,TRBV6-1,TGTGCCAGCACCAGAGATATCTATGGCTACACCTTC,CASTRDIYGYTF
TRBJ1-1,many,TRBD1,TRBV27,TGTGCCAGCAGTTTATTAGGAGGGGGCGGGCTAAACACTGAAGCTTTCTTT,CASSLLGGGGLNTEAFF
TRBJ1-3,few,-,TRBV30,TGTGCCTGGGGGTCCGGGTACACCATATATTTT,CAWGSGYTIYF
TRBJ2-7,many,-,TRBV6-1,TGTGCCAGCAGTGAAGCGTGGATGAGCTACGAGCAGTACTTC,CASSEAWMSYEQYF
TRBJ1-4,few,-,TRBV30,TGTGCCTGGAGGGGAACAGGGAGCGTGGAAAAACTGTTTTTT,CAWRGTGSVEKLFF
TRBJ2-1,many,TRBD2,TRBV24-1,TGTGCCACCAGTGGACGCTGGGGGGGGACTAGCTCCTACAATGAGCAGTTCTTC,CATSGRWGGTSSYNEQFF
TRBJ2-3,many,TRBD2,TRBV3-1,TGTGCCAGCAGCCGATTCTCTAGCGGTCCCACAGATACGCAGTATTTT,CASSRFSSGPTDTQYF
TRBJ1-3,many,-,TRBV7-9,TGTGCCAGCAGCACCCGAGACAACTCTGGAAACACCATATATTTT,CASSTRDNSGNTIYF
TRBJ2-1,many,-,TRBV3-1,TGTGCCAGCGGGTACGGGAGCGGCAATGAGCAGTTCTTC,CASGYGSGNEQFF
TRBJ2-1,-,-,TRBV7-7,TGTGCTAGCAGCACGGCGCCGACTTTATCCTACAATGAGCAGTTCTTC,CASSTAPTLSYNEQFF
TRBJ2-2,few,-,TRBV20-1,TGCAGTGCCCCGAGGGGGGATCGCACCGGGGAGCTGTTTTTT,CSAPRGDRTGELFF
TRBJ2-3,few,TRBD2,TRBV7-9,TGTGCCAGCAGCCCCCCCGGACTAGCGGGAGCAGATACGCAGTATTTT,CASSPPGLAGADTQYF
TRBJ1-2,few,TRBD1,TRBV29-1,TGCAGCGTTCCTGACAGGGGTAATGGCTACACCTTC,CSVPDRGNGYTF
TRBJ2-3,many,-,TRBV5-1,TGTGCCAGCAGCTTGGTTCGCGGGGCAGATACGCAGTATTTT,CASSLVRGADTQYF
TRBJ1-1,many,-,TRBV11-2,TGTGCCAGCAGCTTATTTGGGGGGACGGCGAACACTGAAGCTTTCTTT,CASSLFGGTANTEAFF
TRBJ2-3,-,-,TRBV9,TGTGCCAGCAGCCTCATGGGGGACTGGACAGATACGCAGTATTTT,CASSLMGDWTDTQYF
TRBJ2-5,many,TRBD2,TRBV24-1,TGTGCCACCAGTGATCGTGGTGGACTAGCGGGAGTAAGAGAGACCCAGTACTTC,CATSDRGGLAGVRETQYF
TRBJ2-7,-,TRBD2,TRBV15,TGTGCCACCAGCAGAGAGGGTGCGGGAGTCTACGAGCAGTACTTC,CATSREGAGVYEQYF
TRBJ1-1,many,-,TRBV7-9,TGTGCCAGCAGCCCGCGGGTGGGTATGAACACTGAAGCTTTCTTT,CASSPRVGMNTEAFF
TRBJ2-7,few,TRBD1,TRBV12-3/TRBV12-4,TGTGCCAGCAGACACCGGGACAGGACTACCTACGAGCAGTACTTC,CASRHRDRTTYEQYF
TRBJ1-6,-,-,TRBV4-2,TGTGCCAGCAGCCAAATGACTAATGAAGGAGTCGGGAATTCACCCCTCCACTTT,CASSQMTNEGVGNSPLHF
TRBJ1-2,-,TRBD1,TRBV7-9,TGTGCCAGCAGTGCTGGGGGACAGGGGGCCTCTGGCTACACCTTC,CASSAGGQGASGYTF
TRBJ2-1,many,-,TRBV7-9,TGTGCCAGCAGCTTGCGGAGAGATGAGCAGTTCTTC,CASSLRRDEQFF
TRBJ2-1,many,TRBD2,TRBV20-1,TGCAGTGCTAGAGACGTAATCGGACTAGCGGGGTACAATGAGCAGTTCTTC,CSARDVIGLAGYNEQFF
TRBJ1-4,few,-,TRBV30,TGTGCCTGGAGTGTTTCTTCAACTAATGAAAAACTGTTTTTT,CAWSVSSTNEKLFF
TRBJ1-1,-,-,TRBV5-1,TGCGCCAGCAGCTTGCGGCCAGCGAACACTGAAGCTTTCTTT,CASSLRPANTEAFF
TRBJ2-1,once,TRBD2,TRBV28,TGTGCCAGTGCTCGGCTAGCGGGAAACAATGAGCAGTTCTTC,CASARLAGNNEQFF
TRBJ1-5,-,TRBD1,TRBV6-2/TRBV6-3,TGTGCCAGCGGCCGACAGGGGAGTTATAGCAATCAGCCCCAGCATTTT,CASGRQGSYSNQPQHF
TRBJ2-4,-,-,TRBV25-1,TGTGCCAGCAGTGACAGAGCCAAAAACATTCAGTACTTC,CASSDRAKNIQYF
TRBJ2-2,-,TRBD2,TRBV19,TGTGCCAGTAGTATACGAGGCGGGAGGGCCACCGGGGAGCTGTTTTTT,CASSIRGGRATGELFF